Listed below are T cell receptor beta chains from one sample, sequenced in a study of shared clonotypes between healthy human individuals. The method was immunoSEQ multiplex PCR; TCRdb's version includes in-frame clones alone and lacks a portion of them. The sample has around 510,000 clones, approximately 95% seen once. Sequenced sample: naive CD4+ T cells sorted from blood. The receptors shown here come from a woman aged 30 to 39 in good health. Both conserved end residues are part of each CDR3. Clone size, where shown, is once, few, many, or a class for clones that have expanded.

V | size | CDR3
TRBV27 | . | CASSPVWGNTGELFF
TRBV5-6 | once | CASSFPQGSENYGYTF
TRBV2 | . | CASSEAHLGRGTGELFF
TRBV5-1 | . | CASSWGQNNEQFF
TRBV19 | . | CASSSTFGGELFF
TRBV5-1 | . | CASSMDGDYGYTF
TRBV4-1 | . | CASSQDRTSRLDNEQFF
TRBV7-9 | . | CASSLVSAYGYTF
TRBV19 | once | CASSIGRTGQPQHF
TRBV5-1 | . | CASSQTGQGSTDTQYF
TRBV4-1 | . | CASGPENTEAFF
TRBV19 | . | CASSDLTGKAKFYEQFF
TRBV27 | . | CASSLLDMNTEAFF
TRBV5-4 | . | CASSGGQGKFTGYTF
TRBV4-1 | . | CASSQDALADTDTQYF
TRBV14 | . | CASSPYGTATYEQYF
TRBV30 | . | CAWSPGFSWDQPQHF
TRBV6-4 | . | CASSRAGVNNEQFF
TRBV28 | once | CASRAGGGTDTQYF
TRBV19 | . | CASSISGESSYEQYF
TRBV21-1 | . | CANRVAASSYEQYF
TRBV25-1 | . | CASSRRPGSYNEQFF
TRBV10-2 | . | CASIREASYEQYF
TRBV27 | . | CASRGRLRDRSNYGYTF
TRBV30 | . | CAWTRWALAGTETQYF
TRBV6-1 | . | CASSIAGSNQPQHF
TRBV7-8 | few | CASSLVPGGYSNQPQHF